The next 13 T cell receptor beta chains were all read from a single sample in a study of blood T cell repertoires in COVID-19. Assay used: immunoSEQ multiplex PCR; TCRdb lists only in-frame clones, some missing. The sample shows about 80,000 clones, 82% of them seen only once. The sequenced material came from peripheral blood. The receptor source for this set is a human donor in a cohort sampled during active COVID-19.

The V call is TRBV7-9, the J call TRBJ1-1, with D maybe TRBD1 (6 bases). Trimming left V 4 bases short and J 4 bases short, with 10 bases between. CDR3 length equals 13 residues. CDR1 and CDR2 from the germline V gene are SEHNR and FQNEAQ (reference sequence). CDR3 region: CASSSQGSTEAFF. In DNA form, the CDR3 reads TGTGCCAGCAGCTCCCAGGGGAGCACTGAAGCTTTCTTT.

This clone was detected a few times. J is TRBJ1-6 and V is TRBV18; D not resolved. The germline V gene has CDR1 KGHSH and CDR2 LQKENI. The V gene lost 6 bases and the J gene lost 5 bases, with 14 bases spanning the gap. This CDR3 is 15 amino acids long. CDR3 region: CASSAGSRNNSPLHF. The CDR3, as DNA: TGTGCCAGCTCGGCGGGCAGTCGTAATAATTCACCCCTCCACTTT. Variable domain in full (rest from reference TRBV18 and TRBJ1-6): NAGVMQNPRHLVRRRGQEARLRCSPMKGHSHVYWYRQLPEEGLKFMVYLQKENIIDESGMPKERFSAEFPKEGPSILRIQQVVRGDSAAYFCASSAGSRNNSPLHFGNGTRLTVT.

This chain connects TRBV7-9 to TRBJ2-1; 14 bases align to TRBD2. The length of the CDR3 is 15 residues. The germline V gene has CDR1 SEHNR and CDR2 FQNEAQ (reference sequence). With 5 bases clipped from V and 6 bases from J, the junction kept 3 bases outside the gene matches. The chain's CDR3 is CASSRTSGGFNEQFF. The CDR3 DNA reads TGTGCCAGCAGCCGGACTAGCGGGGGGTTCAATGAGCAGTTCTTC.

The chain uses TRBV6-1 and TRBJ2-1, with 11 bases that match TRBD2. V lost 4 bases to trimming and J lost 0 bases; unmatched junction nucleotides: 5. Germline values: CDR1 MNHNS, CDR2 SASEGT. This CDR3 has 17 residues. CDR3 loop: CASSALAGGLSYNEQFF. In DNA form, the CDR3 reads TGTGCCAGCAGTGCCCTAGCGGGGGGCCTCTCCTACAATGAGCAGTTCTTC.

V is TRBV11-2 and J is TRBJ1-1; unclear D gene. V was pared by 1 base and J by 10 bases, with 13 bases between. The CDR3 is made up of 13 amino acids. The germline V gene has CDR1 SGHAT and CDR2 FQNNGV. The CDR3 DNA reads TGTGCCAGCAGCTTAGCGTTCCTTAGAGGAGCTTTCTTT. Amino acids: CASSLAFLRGAFF.

In DNA form, the CDR3 reads TGTGCCACCAGTGAAACGGGTCTAAACTATGGCTACACCTTC. Protein product: CATSETGLNYGYTF. This sequence joins TRBV24-1 and TRBJ1-2; no clear D gene. Germline assignment: CDR1 KGHDR and CDR2 SFDVKD. The CDR3 length is 14 residues. Deletions cut 4 bases from V and 2 bases from J, with 10 bases between.

The gene calls are TRBV4-1 and TRBJ1-4; D gene unclear. Deletions cut 1 base from V and 4 bases from J, with 7 bases between. The germline V gene has CDR1 MGHRA and CDR2 YSYEKL. The CDR3 loop spans 14 amino acids. The CDR3 nucleotides read TGCGCCAGCAGCCAAGCCGGGTATAATGAAAAACTGTTTTTT. Its protein product is CASSQAGYNEKLFF.

The chain uses TRBV5-1 and TRBJ1-1, with D perhaps matching TRBD1 (5 bases). The germline V gene encodes CDR1 SGHRS and CDR2 YFSETQ. There are 14 residues in the CDR3. The V gene lost 1 base and the J gene lost 0 bases, with 7 bases spanning the gap. This chain's CDR3 is CASSLRQMNTEAFF. As DNA, the CDR3 is TGCGCCAGCAGCTTGAGACAGATGAACACTGAAGCTTTCTTT.

The chain employs TRBV9 and TRBJ2-7; D is undetermined. The CDR3 loop spans 13 amino acids. Germline CDR1 reads SGDLS; CDR2 reads YYNGEE. The V gene lost 2 bases and the J gene lost 4 bases, with 10 bases spanning the gap. CDR3 nucleotides: TGTGCCAGCAGCGTTGGGCCAACGTACGAGCAGTACTTC. The encoded protein is CASSVGPTYEQYF.

V and J are TRBV3-1 (or the pseudogene TRBV3-2) and TRBJ2-1, with 8 bases aligning to TRBD2. V lost 5 bases and J lost 7; bases outside the gene matches: 7. The CDR3 has 14 amino acids. CDR1 is LGHDT and CDR2 is YNNKEL in the germline V gene (reference sequence). CDR3 bases: TGTGCCAGCAGCTATCTGAGCGGGGGTAATGAGCAGTTCTTC. Residues: CASSYLSGGNEQFF.

The chain joins TRBV28 to TRBJ2-1, with D uncertain. The CDR3 has 13 amino acids. The V and J ends lost 7 bases and 3 bases respectively, with 10 bases between them. Germline V lookup: CDR1 MDHEN, CDR2 SYDVKM. CDR3 DNA sequence: TGTGCCAGCACCCTCCGGTACTACAATGAGCAGTTCTTC. It is translated as CASTLRYYNEQFF.

Here the CDR3 DNA reads TGTGCCAGCAGCCGACAGCCCGCCTATGGCTACACCTTC. Protein sequence: CASSRQPAYGYTF. The gene calls are TRBV28 and TRBJ1-2, with a tentative D call TRBD1 (5 bases). Germline loops: CDR1 MDHEN, CDR2 SYDVKM. CDR3 size: 13 residues. V was trimmed by 6 bases and J by 4 bases, leaving 12 bases between them.

The chain links TRBV12-3 or TRBV12-4 to TRBJ1-4; unclear D gene. The CDR3 extends over 13 amino acids. The V end was cut by 6 bases, the J end by 12 bases, with 17 bases between. The CDR3 loop is CASSRRSGLELFF. As DNA, the CDR3 is TGTGCCAGCAGCCGAAGGTCAGGCTTGGAACTGTTTTTT.